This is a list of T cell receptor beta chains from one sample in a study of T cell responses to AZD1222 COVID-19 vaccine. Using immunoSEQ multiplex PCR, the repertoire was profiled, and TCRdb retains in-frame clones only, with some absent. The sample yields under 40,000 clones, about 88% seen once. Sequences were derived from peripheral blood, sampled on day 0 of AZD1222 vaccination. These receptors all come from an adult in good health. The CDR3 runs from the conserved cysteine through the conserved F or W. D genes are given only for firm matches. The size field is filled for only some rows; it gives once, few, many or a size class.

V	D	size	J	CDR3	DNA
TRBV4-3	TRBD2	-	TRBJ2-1	CASSLWGTSGRALSSYNEQFF	TGCGCCAGCAGCCTATGGGGGACTAGCGGGAGGGCCCTGAGCTCCTACAATGAGCAGTTCTTC
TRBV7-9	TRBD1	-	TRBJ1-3	CASSQMNQQGRYGNTIYF	TGTGCCAGCAGCCAAATGAACCAACAGGGGCGATATGGAAACACCATATATTTT
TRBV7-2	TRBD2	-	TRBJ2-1	CASSRSREVSYNEQFF	TGTGCCAGCAGCCGGTCGCGGGAGGTCTCCTACAATGAGCAGTTCTTC
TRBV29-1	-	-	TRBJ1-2	CSVVPPNYGYTF	TGCAGCGTTGTGCCACCTAACTATGGCTACACCTTC
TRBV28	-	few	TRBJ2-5	CASSLGGRVETQYF	TGTGCCAGCAGTTTAGGAGGCAGGGTAGAGACCCAGTACTTC
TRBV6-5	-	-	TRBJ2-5	CASSPWGRNGETQYF	TGTGCCAGCAGTCCTTGGGGGCGTAACGGAGAGACCCAGTACTTC
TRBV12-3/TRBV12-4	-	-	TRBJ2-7	CASRGRAYEQYF	TGTGCCAGCAGGGGCAGGGCGTACGAGCAGTACTTC
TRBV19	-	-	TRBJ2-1	CASSTSYNEQFF	TGTGCCAGTAGTACCAGCTACAATGAGCAGTTCTTC
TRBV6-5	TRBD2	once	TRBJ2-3	CASSRIAGEPDTQYF	TGTGCCAGCAGTCGAATAGCGGGAGAGCCAGATACGCAGTATTTT
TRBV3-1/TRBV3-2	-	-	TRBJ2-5	CASSQVLASRETQYF	TGTGCCAGCAGCCAAGTCTTGGCTAGCCGGGAGACCCAGTACTTC
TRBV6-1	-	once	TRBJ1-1	CASSEETEHTEAFF	TGTGCCAGCAGTGAGGAGACAGAGCACACTGAAGCTTTCTTT
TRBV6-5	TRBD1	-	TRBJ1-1	CASTSTGDTEAFF	TGTGCCAGCACCTCGACAGGGGACACTGAAGCTTTCTTT
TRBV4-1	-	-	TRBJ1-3	CASSPNGWSGNTIYF	TGCGCCAGCAGCCCGAACGGATGGTCTGGAAACACCATATATTTT
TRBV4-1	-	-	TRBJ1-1	CASSQGPNTEAFF	TGCGCCAGCAGCCAAGGGCCGAACACTGAAGCTTTCTTT
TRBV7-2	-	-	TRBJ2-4	CASSLETGIVNIQYF	TGTGCCAGCAGCTTAGAAACAGGGATAGTGAACATTCAGTACTTC
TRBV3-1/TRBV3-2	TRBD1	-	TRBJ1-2	CASSRMQGAGFYYGYTF	TGTGCCAGCAGCCGCATGCAGGGGGCCGGATTCTACTATGGCTACACCTTC
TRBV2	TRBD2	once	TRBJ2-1	CASNPTSGGVGEQFF	TGTGCCAGCAACCCAACCTCGGGGGGGGTAGGTGAGCAGTTCTTC
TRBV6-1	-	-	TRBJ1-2	CASSELGGENYGYTF	TGTGCCAGCAGTGAATTGGGGGGGGAGAACTATGGCTACACCTTC
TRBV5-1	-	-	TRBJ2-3	CASSLTRYTDTQYF	TGCGCCAGCAGCTTGACCCGCTACACAGATACGCAGTATTTT
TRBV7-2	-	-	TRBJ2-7	CASSLAQGVRHEQYF	TGTGCCAGCAGCTTAGCGCAGGGCGTAAGACACGAGCAGTACTTC
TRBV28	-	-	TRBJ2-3	CASSFLGDYTDTQYF	TGTGCCAGCAGTTTTTTGGGGGATTACACAGATACGCAGTATTTT
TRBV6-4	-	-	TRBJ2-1	CASSDSVGGGTSYNEQFF	TGTGCCAGCAGTGACTCTGTTGGCGGAGGCACCTCCTACAATGAGCAGTTCTTC
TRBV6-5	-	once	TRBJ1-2	CASSYSTRHDYGYTF	TGTGCCAGCAGTTACTCGACCAGGCACGACTATGGCTACACCTTC
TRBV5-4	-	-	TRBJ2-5	CASSLYRGVGRGETQYF	TGTGCCAGCAGCTTGTATCGTGGGGTTGGGCGAGGGGAGACCCAGTACTTC
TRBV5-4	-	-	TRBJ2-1	CASSSTTDEQFF	TGTGCCAGCAGCTCAACCACCGATGAGCAGTTCTTC
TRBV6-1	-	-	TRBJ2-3	CASSEKRDTQYF	TGTGCCAGCAGTGAAAAGAGGGATACGCAGTATTTT
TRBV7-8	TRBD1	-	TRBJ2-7	CASSSMDRGEQYF	TGTGCCAGCAGCTCCATGGACAGGGGCGAGCAGTACTTC
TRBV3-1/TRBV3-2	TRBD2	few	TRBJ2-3	CASSQGTSGHTDTQYF	TGTGCCAGCAGCCAAGGCACTAGCGGGCACACAGATACGCAGTATTTT
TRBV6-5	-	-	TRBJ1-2	CASTPGRAGYTF	TGTGCCAGCACCCCGGGGAGAGCCGGCTACACCTTC
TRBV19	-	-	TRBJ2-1	CASSIMLGNYNEQFF	TGTGCCAGTAGTATAATGTTGGGCAACTACAATGAGCAGTTCTTC
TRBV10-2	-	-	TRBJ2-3	CASSESSVRGGTDTQYF	TGCGCCAGCAGTGAGTCGAGCGTCAGGGGGGGCACAGATACGCAGTATTTT
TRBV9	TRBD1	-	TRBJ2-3	CASSVRGQGQIGDTQYF	TGTGCCAGCAGCGTAAGGGGACAGGGACAGATTGGAGATACGCAGTATTTT